Each of the 4 T cell receptor beta chains below was sequenced from the same sample in a study of tumor-infiltrating lymphocytes in primary liver carcinoma. Total RNA and DNA came together from 20-30 mg of bulk tissue without cell sorting. With a constant-region primer, TCR beta cDNA was made from approximately 510 ng of total RNA. Three rounds of nested multiplex PCR with slightly modified ARM-PCR produced TCR beta libraries. Forward primers for TRBV1-TRBV30 and a C-beta reverse primer served the first two PCR rounds, at roughly 10 cycles each. TCRdb re-called the multiplex PCR reads with MiXCR, one entry per CDR3 protein. The sample consists of tens of thousands of distinct CDR3 sequences, approximately 70% of them appearing once. The specimen sequenced was tumor-adjacent normal liver tissue. All receptors come from a middle-aged man with primary liver carcinoma and hepatitis B virus infection.

This clonotype was seen a handful of times. This may be a read error, as it is one base from a much larger clone. The rearrangement links TRBV5-5 to TRBJ2-2; 10 bases agree with TRBD1. Losses at the gene ends were 2 bases for V and 7 bases for J; bases not matched to a gene: 11. This CDR3 region has 17 residues. The germline CDR1 and CDR2 sequences are SGHKS and YYEKEE (reference sequence). The CDR3 nucleotides read TGTGCCAGCAGCTTAGGTCCCGGGACAGGGGCCAACGGGGAGCTGTTTTTT. Translated: CASSLGPGTGANGELFF.

This clonotype occurred a few times. A much larger clonotype is one base distant, so this may be a read error. The chain couples TRBV29-1 to TRBJ1-1; D gene ambiguous. The CDR3 is 11 residues long. CDR1 is SQVTM and CDR2 is ANQGSEA in the germline V gene. The CDR3 DNA reads as TGCAGCGTTATCGAGAACACTGAAGCTCTCTTT. It codes for CSVIENTEALF.

Points on this clonotype: The junction and the germline gene differ at one end; a read error may be behind it. J is TRBJ2-3 and V is TRBV11-3; a weak D match, TRBD1 (6 bases). CDR1 is SGHNT, CDR2 YENEEA, per germline. The CDR3 contains 15 residues. CDR3 loop: CVSSPGTWFTDTQYF. The CDR3 DNA follows: TGTGTCAGCAGTCCCGGGACATGGTTCACAGATACGCAGTATTTT. Full variable domain (missing parts from reference TRBV11-3 and TRBJ2-3): EAGVVQSPRYKIIEKKQPVAFWCNPISGHNTLYWYLQNLGQGPELLIRYENEEAVDDSQLPKDRFSAERLKGVDSTLKIQPAELGDSAVYLCVSSPGTWFTDTQYFGPGTRLTVL.

To note about this clonotype: One base away lies a much larger clone, so this may be a sequencing read error. CDR3 sequence reads: CSADRSSLQGSGIQYF. The CDR3 DNA reads as TGCAGCGCCGACAGGAGCTCCCTCCAGGGGTCGGGAATCCAGTACTTC. J is TRBJ2-5 and V is TRBV29-1; D is perhaps TRBD1 (6 bases). Trimming stripped 7 bases from V and 10 bases from J, with 31 bases between. The CDR3 consists of 16 residues. The V gene's germline CDR1 is SQVTM and CDR2 ANQGSEA.